The 4 T cell receptor beta chains in this list originate from one sample, sequenced in a study of CD8 T cells in ankylosing spondylitis (dated by TCRdb to 2017 to 2019). Libraries were constructed by 5' RACE. The reads were generated on an Illumina HiSeq 2500. The public reads were reprocessed in TCRdb via fastp at Q25 and MiXCR, keeping in-frame beta chains. Each CDR3 protein appears once, grouped with its most common genes and DNA. The sample table holds some 240,000 distinct CDR3 sequences, of which around 7.9% were seen once. More than 13% of the sample is held by the ten biggest clonotypes. Points the paper makes about the study in general: Blood from ankylosing spondylitis patients appeared to be characterized by a TCR beta motif composed of roughly eight highly homologous amino acid variants.

Their specific antigens are unknown. Sequenced sample: blood, either unsorted or a sorted T cell fraction (not recorded which). The receptor set was obtained from a male donor with ankylosing spondylitis.

This clonotype came up many times. The rearrangement joins TRBV7-8 to TRBJ2-2; 10 nucleotides match TRBD1. This CDR3 has 14 residues. In germline, CDR1 is SGHVS, CDR2 FQNEAQ. V gave up 6 bases and J gave up 5 bases; unmatched junction bases: 3. The CDR3 coding sequence is TGTGCCAGCAGGGACAGGGGGAGTACCGGGGAGCTGTTTTTT. It translates to CASRDRGSTGELFF.

This clonotype came up many times. V is TRBV27 and J is TRBJ2-3; D may be TRBD1 or TRBD2 (6 bases each). Germline V CDR1 and CDR2: MNHEY, SMNVEV (reference sequence). CDR3 length equals 15 residues. Trimming left V 6 bases short and J 0 bases short, with 13 bases between. The CDR3: CASSGSGASTDTQYF. CDR3 bases: TGTGCCAGCAGCGGGTCGGGGGCAAGCACAGATACGCAGTATTTT.

This clonotype came up many times. The rearrangement uses TRBV9 and TRBJ2-5, with 9 bases aligning to TRBD1. Germline assignment: CDR1 SGDLS and CDR2 YYNGEE. This CDR3 has 15 residues. With V trimmed by 2 bases and J by 4 bases, 6 bases remained unmatched. The CDR3 spells CASSVPTGGVETQYF. In DNA, the CDR3 is TGTGCCAGCAGCGTCCCCACAGGGGGCGTAGAGACCCAGTACTTC.

In its sample, this clonotype was seen many times. The rearrangement uses TRBV20-1 and TRBJ2-1, with D hard to call. Trimming removed 6 bases from V and 0 bases from J, with 24 bases in between. The CDR3 consists of 18 residues. CDR1 is DFQATT, CDR2 SNEGSKA, per germline (reference sequence). DNA for the CDR3: TGCAGTGCAAAAATACTCTCCTCTGCGATGAGCTCCTACAATGAGCAGTTCTTC. It translates to CSAKILSSAMSSYNEQFF.